This T cell receptor beta chain was documented in a study of response to subunit inactivated influenza vaccine. Via MiXCR, TCRdb re-called the RT-PCR reads, giving one row per CDR3 protein. The repertoire holds 700,000 to 900,000 distinct CDR3 sequences, with 21% as singletons. Trimming took 3 bases from V and 5 from J; bases not matched to a gene: 2. The CDR3 loop spans 12 amino acids. Per the germline V gene, CDR1 is SGHDT and CDR2 is YYEEEE. This clonotype appeared a few times. The rearrangement links TRBV5-6 to TRBJ2-7, with 7 positions matching TRBD1. The TCR originated in a man aged 45 to 65 who received an inactivated influenza vaccine. The material was PBMCs from blood, obtained 4 to 6 days after vaccination. CDR3: CASSWGTDEQYF. In DNA form, the CDR3 reads TGTGCCAGCAGCTGGGGGACAGACGAGCAGTACTTC.